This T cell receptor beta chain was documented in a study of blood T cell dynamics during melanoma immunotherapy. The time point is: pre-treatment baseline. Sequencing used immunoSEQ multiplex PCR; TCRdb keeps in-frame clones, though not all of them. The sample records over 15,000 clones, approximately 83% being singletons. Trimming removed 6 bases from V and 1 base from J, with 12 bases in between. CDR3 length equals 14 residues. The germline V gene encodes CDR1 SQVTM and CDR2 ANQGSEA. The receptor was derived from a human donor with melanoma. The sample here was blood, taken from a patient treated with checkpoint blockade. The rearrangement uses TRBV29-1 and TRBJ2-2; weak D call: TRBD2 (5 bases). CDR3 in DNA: TGCAGCGTACGACGGGAACAGAACACCGGGGAGCTGTTTTTT. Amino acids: CSVRREQNTGELFF.